This TCR beta chain was recorded in a study of cytomegalovirus exposure and HLA in healthy donors. Points from the study as a whole: Prior analysis indicated that the majority of TCR beta V segments exhibited productivity approximately 90% or approximately 30% of the time. Of the V segments, some could not be distinguished, including TRBV6-2 and TRBV6-3, and were excluded.

Per the germline V gene, CDR1 is SGDLS and CDR2 is YYNGEE. V shed 4 bases, J shed 4 bases, and the junction held 4 bases outside the gene matches. This CDR3 spans 14 amino acids. PCR used 60 Vbeta primers and 13 Jbeta primers. Sequencing used immunoSEQ multiplex PCR; TCRdb keeps in-frame clones, though not all of them. Altogether about 93,000 clones are present, around 77% being singletons, with the ten largest covering roughly 0.63%. Concerning this clone: Its target is unknown.

Sequencing was done on a sample of PBMCs. The receptor comes from a man aged 30 to 45 in good health and CMV-seronegative. The chain carries TRBV9 and TRBJ2-3; 9 bases are shared with TRBD1. CDR3 sequence reads: CASSNRDRADTQYF. The CDR3, as DNA: TGTGCCAGCAGCAACCGGGACAGGGCAGATACGCAGTATTTT. The variable domain in full, with the rest retrieved from reference TRBV9 and TRBJ2-3, is DSGVTQTPKHLITATGQRVTLRCSPRSGDLSVYWYQQSLDQGLQFLIQYYNGEERAKGNILERFSAQQFPDLHSELNLSSLELGDSALYFCASSNRDRADTQYFGPGTRLTVL.